What follows are 23 T cell receptor beta chains derived from one specimen sequenced in a study of shared clonotypes between healthy human individuals. The protocol was immunoSEQ multiplex PCR, while the TCRdb copy is restricted to in-frame clones and leaves out a portion. The table shows 2 million to 2.5 million clones, with less than 95% occurring only once. Naivety among CD8 cells was defined by CD45RO negativity and positive CCR7 selection, thereby excluding terminally differentiated effector memory CD45RA+ cells. The sample comprised naive CD8+ T cells sorted from blood. These receptors all stem from a man aged 18-30 years in good health.

The genes are TRBV6-1 and TRBJ2-7; 11 bases are shared with TRBD1. Germline CDR1 and CDR2: MNHNS and SASEGT. V shed 6 bases and J 4 bases; nucleotides not matched to a gene: 8. This CDR3 comprises 15 residues. The CDR3 spells CASRSGQGGTYEQYF. The CDR3 DNA reads TGTGCCAGCAGGTCGGGACAGGGGGGAACTTACGAGCAGTACTTC.

The chain couples TRBV28 to TRBJ2-2; D uncertain. V was cut by 7 bases and J by 6 bases, with 12 bases left in between. The CDR3 length is 13 residues. Germline V lookup: CDR1 MDHEN, CDR2 SYDVKM. The DNA for the CDR3 is TGTGCCAGCAACCTCCGGGCGTCCGGGGAGCTGTTTTTT. Amino acid sequence: CASNLRASGELFF.

J is TRBJ2-1 and V is TRBV19, with 10 bases fitting TRBD2. The J segment lost 9 bases and the V segment lost 7 bases, leaving 3 bases of the junction unmatched. Germline assignment: CDR1 LNHDA and CDR2 SQIVND (reference sequence). The CDR3 length is 12 residues. CDR3 DNA sequence: TGTGCCAGTACTAGCGGGAGTAGTGAGCAGTTCTTC. This codes for CASTSGSSEQFF.

The chain joins TRBV30 to TRBJ1-2; tentative D call: TRBD1 (5 bases). Germline V gene data show CDR1 as GTSNPN and CDR2 as SVGIG (reference sequence). Trimming cost V 0 bases and J 6 bases, with 11 bases left between them. The CDR3 runs 13 residues. The CDR3, as DNA: TGTGCCTGGAGTGTACAGGCCCTGGATGGCTACACCTTC. Translated: CAWSVQALDGYTF. Combining the CDR3 with reference TRBV30 and TRBJ1-2 gives the whole variable domain SQTIHQWPATLVQPVGSPLSLECTVEGTSNPNLYWYRQAAGRGLQLLFYSVGIGQISSEVPQNLSASRPQDRQFILSSKKLLLSDSGFYLCAWSVQALDGYTFGSGTRLTVV.

The genes are TRBV5-1 and TRBJ1-2, with D tentatively TRBD1 (5 bases). Trimming stripped 0 bases from V and 3 bases from J, with 12 bases between. Germline CDR1 and CDR2: SGHRS and YFSETQ. CDR3 length: 15 amino acids. Here the CDR3 DNA reads TGCGCCAGCAGCTTGGTTGACAGACTTGACTATGGCTACACCTTC. Residues: CASSLVDRLDYGYTF. Variable domain in full (rest from reference TRBV5-1 and TRBJ1-2): KAGVTQTPRYLIKTRGQQVTLSCSPISGHRSVSWYQQTPGQGLQFLFEYFSETQRNKGNFPGRFSGRQFSNSRSEMNVSTLELGDSALYLCASSLVDRLDYGYTFGSGTRLTVV.

The rearrangement joins TRBV19 to TRBJ2-7; TRBD1 agrees at 7 bases. The trim removed 6 bases at V and 1 base at J, leaving 6 bases unmatched. The CDR3 is made up of 14 amino acids. Looked up from germline, CDR1 is LNHDA and CDR2 is SQIVND (reference sequence). The DNA of the CDR3 is TGTGCCAGTAGCCGACAGGGAGCGTCCTACGAGCAGTACTTC. Residues: CASSRQGASYEQYF.

V and J are TRBV6-5 and TRBJ2-2, with D perhaps TRBD1 or TRBD2 (6 bases each). Germline CDR1 reads MNHEY; CDR2 reads SVGAGI. V shed 2 bases and J shed 0 bases, with 10 bases lying between them. CDR3 length: 16 residues. CDR3 residues: CASSYTGAPNTGELFF. The CDR3 bases are TGTGCCAGCAGTTACACGGGGGCCCCGAACACCGGGGAGCTGTTTTTT.

The rearrangement joins TRBV5-6 to TRBJ1-2; no clear D gene. The CDR3 runs to 12 residues. With 2 bases removed from V and 6 bases from J, the gap between germline ends came to 8 bases. Germline V gene data show CDR1 as SGHDT and CDR2 as YYEEEE. The CDR3 here is CASSFTVNGYTF. The CDR3, as DNA: TGTGCCAGCAGCTTCACAGTTAATGGCTACACCTTC.

Comments on this clone: This specimen includes other DNA sequences encoding the same CDR3. The chain has TRBV11-2 and TRBJ2-2; D not resolved. With 1 base removed from V and 6 bases from J, the gap between germline ends came to 3 bases. This CDR3 contains 12 residues. CDR1 is SGHAT and CDR2 is FQNNGV in the germline V gene. The CDR3 protein is CASSLGAGELFF. The CDR3 region has the DNA TGTGCCAGCAGCTTAGGCGCCGGGGAGCTGTTTTTT.

V is TRBV7-8 and J is TRBJ1-3; TRBD1 matches at 7 bases. The CDR3 is 15 residues long. Trimming at V came to 5 bases and at J to 2 bases, leaving 6 bases not matched to a gene. Germline V lookup: CDR1 SGHVS, CDR2 FQNEAQ. The CDR3 spells CASSTPDRAGNTIYF. The CDR3 coding sequence is TGTGCCAGCAGCACCCCAGACAGGGCTGGAAACACCATATATTTT.

The rearrangement joins TRBV5-4 to TRBJ2-7, with TRBD2 matching 7 bases. CDR1 and CDR2 from the germline V gene are SGHNT and YYREEE (reference sequence). Trimming cost V 2 bases and J 0 bases; bases outside gene matches: 8. The CDR3 is 16 amino acids. The CDR3 DNA follows: TGTGCCAGCAGCTTTGATACTAGCGCCAGCTCCTACGAGCAGTACTTC. It yields the protein CASSFDTSASSYEQYF.

As for this clone: The same CDR3 arises from other DNA sequences in this sample as well. The genes are TRBV4-1 and TRBJ1-1, with D unclear. This CDR3 has 13 residues. In germline, CDR1 is MGHRA, CDR2 YSYEKL. V was shortened by 0 bases and J by 0 bases, with 2 bases between the two germline ends. The CDR3 bases are TGCGCCAGCAGCCAAGAGTTGAACACTGAAGCTTTCTTT. Its protein product is CASSQELNTEAFF.

The chain links TRBV10-3 to TRBJ2-5; no definite D call. The CDR3 totals 16 residues. Trimming left V 3 bases short and J 4 bases short, with 18 bases between. Germline CDR1 reads ENHRY; CDR2 reads SYGVKD. CDR3 DNA: TGTGCCATCAGTGACCCCGGGTCAACCGAGCGAGAGACCCAGTACTTC. Translating gives CAISDPGSTERETQYF.

V gene TRBV4-2 combines with J gene TRBJ1-4; D possibly corresponds to TRBD1 (6 bases). The V gene lost 0 bases and the J gene lost 12 bases, with 11 bases spanning the gap. Germline assignment: CDR1 LGHNA and CDR2 YNFKEQ. The CDR3 spans 13 residues. CDR3 sequence: CASSQDGGLELFF. The CDR3 region has the DNA TGTGCCAGCAGCCAAGATGGGGGGCTTGAACTGTTTTTT.

The CDR3, as DNA: TGTGCCAGCAGTACCGGGACAGGGGGCGCGAACACTGAAGCTTTCTTT. This codes for CASSTGTGGANTEAFF. The gene calls are TRBV14 and TRBJ1-1, with 12 bases fitting TRBD1. In germline, CDR1 is SGHDN, CDR2 FVKESK. Trimming removed 6 bases from V and 1 base from J; junction bases left unmatched: 6. The CDR3 is made up of 16 amino acids.

Concerning this clone: An end of the junction does not agree with germline; a read error may underlie this. This chain uses TRBV2 with TRBJ2-7, with D unclear. Germline CDR1 and CDR2: SNHLY and FYNNEI. The CDR3 loop spans 13 amino acids. CDR3 loop: CASSESFGIVSLF. CDR3 bases: TGTGCCAGCAGTGAATCGTTTGGGATCGTGTCCCTATTC.

Comments on this clone: The junction departs from the called germline gene at one end, perhaps through a read error. J is TRBJ2-1 and V is TRBV4-3; D gene ambiguous. The CDR3 is 15 residues long. Germline assignment: CDR1 LGHNA and CDR2 YSLEER. Here the CDR3 DNA reads TGCGCCAGCAGCCAAGTTTACGGTTCCTCCAATGAGCAGTTCTTC. The encoded protein is CASSQVYGSSNEQFF.

The J gene is TRBJ2-2, the V gene TRBV5-1; D gene uncertain. The ends were cut back, 0 bases at V and 0 bases at J, with 9 bases in the middle. Germline CDR1 reads SGHRS; CDR2 reads YFSETQ. The CDR3 is made up of 16 amino acids. CDR3 region: CASSLAVSPNTGELFF. The CDR3 DNA reads as TGCGCCAGCAGCTTGGCCGTATCACCGAACACCGGGGAGCTGTTTTTT. Full variable domain (missing parts from reference TRBV5-1 and TRBJ2-2): KAGVTQTPRYLIKTRGQQVTLSCSPISGHRSVSWYQQTPGQGLQFLFEYFSETQRNKGNFPGRFSGRQFSNSRSEMNVSTLELGDSALYLCASSLAVSPNTGELFFGEGSRLTVL.

This chain uses TRBV2 with TRBJ2-7; D ambiguous. The germline V and J ends were trimmed by 5 bases and 3 bases, with 17 bases remaining between them. The CDR3 covers 15 residues. Germline V gene data show CDR1 as SNHLY and CDR2 as FYNNEI. The CDR3 is CASSPIGPKNYEQYF. The CDR3 bases are TGTGCCAGCAGTCCAATAGGACCGAAAAACTACGAGCAGTACTTC.

This chain links TRBV27 with TRBJ2-7; D unresolved. With 5 bases removed from V and 0 bases from J, the gap between germline ends came to 14 bases. Germline CDR1 and CDR2: MNHEY and SMNVEV (reference sequence). This CDR3 has 15 amino acids. The CDR3 protein is CASSTLPRHSYEQYF. The CDR3 bases are TGTGCCAGCAGTACCCTTCCCAGACACTCCTACGAGCAGTACTTC.

As to this clone: One end of the junction fails to match germline, which may point to a read error. The CDR3 bases are TGCGCCAGCAGCCAGGGGACGCAAAAAAACAGCGGGGAGCTGTTTTTT. This encodes CASSQGTQKNSGELFF. This chain links TRBV4-1 with TRBJ2-2, with D perhaps given as TRBD1 or TRBD2 (5 bases each). The CDR3 has 16 residues. The germline gives CDR1 MGHRA, CDR2 YSYEKL.

A few counts support this clone. The chain carries TRBV30 and TRBJ2-3; D is perhaps TRBD2 (5 bases). CDR3 size: 15 residues. Trimming removed 2 bases from V and 0 bases from J, with 12 bases in between. Per the germline V gene, CDR1 is GTSNPN and CDR2 is SVGIG (reference sequence). In DNA form, the CDR3 reads TGTGCCTGGAGTAGGCTGAGGGCTAGCACAGATACGCAGTATTTT. This translates into CAWSRLRASTDTQYF.

In this sample, this clone turned up a few times. The sample contains more than one DNA sequence encoding this CDR3. The chain joins TRBV9 to TRBJ1-1, with TRBD1 as a possible D gene (6 bases). The germline V gene encodes CDR1 SGDLS and CDR2 YYNGEE. V was shortened by 2 bases and J by 3 bases, with 8 bases between the two germline ends. The CDR3 sequence is 13 residues long. The CDR3 protein is CASSVAGDTEAFF. The CDR3 DNA reads as TGTGCCAGCAGCGTTGCAGGGGACACTGAAGCTTTCTTT.